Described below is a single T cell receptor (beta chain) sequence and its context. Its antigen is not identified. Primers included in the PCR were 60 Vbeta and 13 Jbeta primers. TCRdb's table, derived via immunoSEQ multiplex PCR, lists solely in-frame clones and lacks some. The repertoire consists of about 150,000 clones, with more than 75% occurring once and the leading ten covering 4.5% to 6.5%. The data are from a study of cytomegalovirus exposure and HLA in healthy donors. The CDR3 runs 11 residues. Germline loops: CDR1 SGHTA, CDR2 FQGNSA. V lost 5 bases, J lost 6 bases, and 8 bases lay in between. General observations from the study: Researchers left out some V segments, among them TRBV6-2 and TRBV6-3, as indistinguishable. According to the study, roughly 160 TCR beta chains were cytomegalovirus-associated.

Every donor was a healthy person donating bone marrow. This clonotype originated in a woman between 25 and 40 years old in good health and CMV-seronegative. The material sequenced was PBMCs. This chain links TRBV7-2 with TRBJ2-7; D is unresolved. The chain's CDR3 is CASSEYSEQYF. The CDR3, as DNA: TGTGCCAGCAGCGAATACAGCGAGCAGTACTTC.